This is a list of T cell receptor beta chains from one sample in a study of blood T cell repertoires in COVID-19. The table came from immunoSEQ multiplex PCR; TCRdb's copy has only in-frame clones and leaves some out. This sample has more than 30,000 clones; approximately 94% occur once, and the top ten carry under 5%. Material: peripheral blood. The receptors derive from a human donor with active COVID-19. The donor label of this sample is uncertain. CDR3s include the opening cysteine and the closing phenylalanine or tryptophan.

CDR3: CASTSGGEDGEQFF
J: TRBJ2-1
V: TRBV6-6

CDR3: CASIDSGTADTQYF
J: TRBJ2-3
V: TRBV10-2

CDR3: CASSIAGGPYEQYF
J: TRBJ2-7
V: TRBV19

CDR3: CASIVYGGTCFF
J: TRBJ1-2
V: TRBV12-3/TRBV12-4

CDR3: CATGRTAGTPLHF
J: TRBJ1-6
V: TRBV15

CDR3: CASSQARTPRGNTIYF
J: TRBJ1-3
V: TRBV3-1/TRBV3-2

CDR3: CASSMSGNTIYF
J: TRBJ1-3
V: TRBV6-6

CDR3: CASSTPSAGGDNEQFF
J: TRBJ2-1
V: TRBV7-9

CDR3: CASSERESYEQYF
J: TRBJ2-7
V: TRBV6-1

CDR3: CASSGRGRLGVTDTQYF
J: TRBJ2-3
V: TRBV19

CDR3: CASSPLSLNNEQFF
J: TRBJ2-1
V: TRBV25-1

CDR3: CASSLARGPQHF
J: TRBJ1-5
V: TRBV27

CDR3: CSVDSPGQETQYF
J: TRBJ2-5
V: TRBV29-1

CDR3: CASSVAGEETQYF
J: TRBJ2-5
V: TRBV9

CDR3: CASSGPTGSETQYF
J: TRBJ2-5
V: TRBV5-6

CDR3: CASSSLGGPRPYEQYF
J: TRBJ2-7
V: TRBV4-1

CDR3: CASSTTGGGYTF
J: TRBJ1-2
V: TRBV6-2/TRBV6-3

CDR3: CASSEWTSGTGANVLTF
J: TRBJ2-6
V: TRBV3-1/TRBV3-2

CDR3: CSETRTGQETQYF
J: TRBJ2-5
V: TRBV29-1

CDR3: CASSIVSGRTEAFF
J: TRBJ1-1
V: TRBV19

CDR3: CATSTGTSGETQYF
J: TRBJ2-5
V: TRBV15

CDR3: CASSLVVGVPDTEAFF
J: TRBJ1-1
V: TRBV7-9

CDR3: CASSTGQGNGGYTF
J: TRBJ1-2
V: TRBV7-9

CDR3: CASSLPGTYEQYF
J: TRBJ2-7
V: TRBV7-2

CDR3: CASTKGTAYGYTF
J: TRBJ1-2
V: TRBV12-3/TRBV12-4

CDR3: CASSPSGESYNEQFF
J: TRBJ2-1
V: TRBV5-1

CDR3: CASSRGGDSPLHF
J: TRBJ1-6
V: TRBV18

CDR3: CASSFPRGRLNTEAFF
J: TRBJ1-1
V: TRBV7-8

CDR3: CASRITGDINSPLHF
J: TRBJ1-6
V: TRBV28

CDR3: CASSLEGQGDINEKLFF
J: TRBJ1-4
V: TRBV7-9

CDR3: CASSPGQRNYGYTF
J: TRBJ1-2
V: TRBV5-4

CDR3: CASSPGLGLAGAGNIQYF
J: TRBJ2-4
V: TRBV11-3

CDR3: CASSHGGEGVDEQFF
J: TRBJ2-1
V: TRBV4-3

CDR3: CASRRGAGDGYTF
J: TRBJ1-2
V: TRBV6-5

CDR3: CASSSGTGVTDTQYF
J: TRBJ2-3
V: TRBV7-9

CDR3: CASSPTAQGYGYTF
J: TRBJ1-2
V: TRBV7-8

CDR3: CASSDRGSFSFNYGYTF
J: TRBJ1-2
V: TRBV6-2/TRBV6-3

CDR3: CASSPGGATGELFF
J: TRBJ2-2
V: TRBV5-1

CDR3: CASSGSGGNEQFF
J: TRBJ2-1
V: TRBV5-4

CDR3: CASSLGTEDTDTQYF
J: TRBJ2-3
V: TRBV11-3

CDR3: CASSLNSGGYNSPLHF
J: TRBJ1-6
V: TRBV27

CDR3: CASSQASIGGNTEAFF
J: TRBJ1-1
V: TRBV3-1/TRBV3-2

CDR3: CASSKDRPYLGYGYTF
J: TRBJ1-2
V: TRBV19

CDR3: CASSPAGGTYEQYF
J: TRBJ2-7
V: TRBV5-1

CDR3: CASSVSEWPYNEQFF
J: TRBJ2-1
V: TRBV9

CDR3: CASSQGLGQGYEQYF
J: TRBJ2-7
V: TRBV4-3

CDR3: CASSLAWAGAPSKPYNEQFF
J: TRBJ2-1
V: TRBV7-2

CDR3: CASSLSTRATGRRSYEQYF
J: TRBJ2-7
V: TRBV28